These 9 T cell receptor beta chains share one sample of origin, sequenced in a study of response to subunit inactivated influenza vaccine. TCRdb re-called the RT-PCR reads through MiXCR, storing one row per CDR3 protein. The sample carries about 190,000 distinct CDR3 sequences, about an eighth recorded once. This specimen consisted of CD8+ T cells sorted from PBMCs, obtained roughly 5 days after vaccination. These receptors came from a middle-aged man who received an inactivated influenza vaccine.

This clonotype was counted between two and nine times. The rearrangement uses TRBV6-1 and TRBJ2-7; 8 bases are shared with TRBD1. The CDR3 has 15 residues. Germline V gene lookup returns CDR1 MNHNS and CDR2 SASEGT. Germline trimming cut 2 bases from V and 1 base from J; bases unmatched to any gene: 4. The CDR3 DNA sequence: TGTGCCAGCAGTGAATTGGGGGACAGGTCCTACGAGCAGTACTTC. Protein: CASSELGDRSYEQYF.

CDR3 sequence: CASSPGTPAYEQYF. In nucleotides, the CDR3 is TGTGCCAGCAGCCCCGGGACACCTGCCTACGAGCAGTACTTC. The gene calls are TRBV7-2 and TRBJ2-7; maybe TRBD1 (6 bases). V was trimmed by 5 bases and J by 2 bases, leaving 13 bases between them. This CDR3 is 14 amino acids long. CDR1 is SGHTA and CDR2 is FQGNSA in the germline V gene.

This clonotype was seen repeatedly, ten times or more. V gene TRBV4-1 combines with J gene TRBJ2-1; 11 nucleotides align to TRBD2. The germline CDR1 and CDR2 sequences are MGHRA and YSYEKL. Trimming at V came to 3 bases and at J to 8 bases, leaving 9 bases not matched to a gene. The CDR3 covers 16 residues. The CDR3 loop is CASSQIFSGGAYEQFF. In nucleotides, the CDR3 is TGCGCCAGCAGCCAGATTTTTAGCGGGGGGGCCTATGAGCAGTTCTTC.

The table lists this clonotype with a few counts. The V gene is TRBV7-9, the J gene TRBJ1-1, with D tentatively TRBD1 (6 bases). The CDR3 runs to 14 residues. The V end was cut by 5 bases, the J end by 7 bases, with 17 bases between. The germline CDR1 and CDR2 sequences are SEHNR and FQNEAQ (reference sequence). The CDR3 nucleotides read TGTGCCAGCAGCGGGGTAGGACAGAGCGATGAAGCTTTCTTT. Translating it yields CASSGVGQSDEAFF.

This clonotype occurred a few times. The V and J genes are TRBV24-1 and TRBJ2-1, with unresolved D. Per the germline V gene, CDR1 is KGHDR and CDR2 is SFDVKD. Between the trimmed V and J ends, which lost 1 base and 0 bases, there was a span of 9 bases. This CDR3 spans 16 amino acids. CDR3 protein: CATSDFGKSSYNEQFF. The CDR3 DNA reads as TGTGCCACCAGTGATTTCGGCAAGAGCTCCTACAATGAGCAGTTCTTC.

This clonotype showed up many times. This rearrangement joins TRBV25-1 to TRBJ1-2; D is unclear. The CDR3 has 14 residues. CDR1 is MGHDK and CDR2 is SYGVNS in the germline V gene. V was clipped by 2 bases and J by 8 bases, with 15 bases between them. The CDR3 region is CASSEVGHAGGYTF. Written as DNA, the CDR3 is TGTGCCAGCAGTGAAGTAGGGCACGCGGGCGGCTACACCTTC.

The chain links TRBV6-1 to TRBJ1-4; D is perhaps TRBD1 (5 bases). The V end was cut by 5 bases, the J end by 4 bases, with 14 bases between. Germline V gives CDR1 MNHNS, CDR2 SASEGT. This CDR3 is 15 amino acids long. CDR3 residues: CASSRGQGDNEKLFF. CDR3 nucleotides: TGTGCCAGCAGTCGTGGGCAGGGAGATAATGAAAAACTGTTTTTT.

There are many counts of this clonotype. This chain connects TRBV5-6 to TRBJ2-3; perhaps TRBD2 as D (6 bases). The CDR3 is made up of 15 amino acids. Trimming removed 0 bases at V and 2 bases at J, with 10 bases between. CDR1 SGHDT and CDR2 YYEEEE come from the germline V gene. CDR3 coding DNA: TGTGCCAGCAGCTTGGAACGGGACTCCACAGATACGCAGTATTTT. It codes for CASSLERDSTDTQYF.

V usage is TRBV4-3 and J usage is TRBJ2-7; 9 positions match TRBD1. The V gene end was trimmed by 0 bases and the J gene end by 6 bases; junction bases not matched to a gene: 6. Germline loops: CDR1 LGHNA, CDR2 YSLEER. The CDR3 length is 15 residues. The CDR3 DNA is TGCGCCAGCAGCCAAGATCTTGGACAGGGGAGCGAGCAGTACTTC. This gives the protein CASSQDLGQGSEQYF.